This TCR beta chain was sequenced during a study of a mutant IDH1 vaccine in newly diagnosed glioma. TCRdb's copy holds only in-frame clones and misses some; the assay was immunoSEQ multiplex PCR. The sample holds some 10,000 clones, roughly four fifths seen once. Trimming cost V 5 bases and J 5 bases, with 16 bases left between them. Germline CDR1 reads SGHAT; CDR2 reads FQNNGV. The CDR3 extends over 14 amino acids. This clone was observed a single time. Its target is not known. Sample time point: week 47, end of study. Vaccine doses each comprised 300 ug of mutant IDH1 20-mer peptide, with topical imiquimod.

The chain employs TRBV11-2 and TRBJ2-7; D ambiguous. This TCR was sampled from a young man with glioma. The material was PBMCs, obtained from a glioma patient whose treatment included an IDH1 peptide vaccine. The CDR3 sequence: CASSLGMRENEQYF. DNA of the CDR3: TGTGCCAGCAGCCTGGGAATGCGCGAGAACGAGCAGTACTTC.